This entry describes one TCR beta chain. This record belongs to a study of blood T cell repertoires in COVID-19. Background on the study: Sample material is recorded as cDNA or gDNA derived from T cells, B-cell-depleted T cells, or PBMCs.

Sequenced by immunoSEQ multiplex PCR; TCRdb stores in-frame clones only, minus some. The sample lists 330,000 or so clones, around nine tenths occurring once. The CDR3 length is 15 residues. Germline assignment: CDR1 SEHNR and CDR2 FQNEAQ (reference sequence). V lost 4 bases, J lost 7 bases, and 14 bases lay in between. The origin of this receptor is a man aged 30-40 years who had recovered from COVID-19. The chain couples TRBV7-9 to TRBJ1-6, with a possible D match to TRBD1 (6 bases). The sample comprised PBMCs or T cells enriched from blood (not recorded which). CDR3 in amino acids: CASSSPGQGNSPLHF. In DNA form, the CDR3 reads TGTGCCAGCAGCTCCCCGGGACAAGGAAATTCACCCCTCCACTTT.